This note documents a single TCR beta chain sequence. These data are taken from a study of blood T cell repertoires in COVID-19. This CDR3 has 13 residues. Germline V gene sequence: CDR1 MNHEY, CDR2 SVGAGI. Trimming removed 6 bases from V and 0 bases from J, with 8 bases in between. Sequenced by immunoSEQ multiplex PCR; TCRdb stores in-frame clones only, minus some. In the table there are fewer than 200,000 clones, 70% to 85% of which are singletons. The J gene is TRBJ1-2, the V gene TRBV6-5; D is undetermined. This receptor was obtained from a woman of 80 years or more with acute or convalescent COVID-19. The sample comprised peripheral blood. The CDR3 protein is CASRGRTNYGYTF. The CDR3 DNA follows: TGTGCCAGCAGGGGCAGGACTAACTATGGCTACACCTTC.